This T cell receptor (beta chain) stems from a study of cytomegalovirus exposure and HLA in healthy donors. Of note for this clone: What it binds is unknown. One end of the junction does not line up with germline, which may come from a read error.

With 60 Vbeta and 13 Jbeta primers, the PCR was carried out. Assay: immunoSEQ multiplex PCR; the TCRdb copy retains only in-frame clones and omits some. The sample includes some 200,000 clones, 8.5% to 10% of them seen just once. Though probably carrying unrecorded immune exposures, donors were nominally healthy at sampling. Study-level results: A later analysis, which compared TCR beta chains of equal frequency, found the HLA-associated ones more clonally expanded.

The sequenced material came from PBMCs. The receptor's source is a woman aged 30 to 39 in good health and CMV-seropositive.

CDR3: CAWSDIFYGAKNIQYF. For the CDR3, the DNA is TGTGCCTGGAGTGACATTTTCTATGGGGCCAAAAACATCCAGTACTTC. The chain couples TRBV30 to TRBJ2-4; a weak D match, TRBD1 (5 bases). The CDR3 is made up of 16 amino acids. Germline CDR1 and CDR2: GTSNPN and SVGIG (reference sequence).